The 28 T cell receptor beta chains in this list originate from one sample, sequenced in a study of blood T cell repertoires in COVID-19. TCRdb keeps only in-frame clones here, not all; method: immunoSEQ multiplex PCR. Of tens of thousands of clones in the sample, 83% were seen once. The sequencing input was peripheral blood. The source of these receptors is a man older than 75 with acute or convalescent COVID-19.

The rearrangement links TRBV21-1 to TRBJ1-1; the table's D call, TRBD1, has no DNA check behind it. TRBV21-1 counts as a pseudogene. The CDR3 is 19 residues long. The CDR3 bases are TGTGCCAGCAGCAAAGATGATAGAGGGGGCCCCGGGCTGAACACTGAAGCTTTCTTT. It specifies CASSKDDRGGPGLNTEAFF.

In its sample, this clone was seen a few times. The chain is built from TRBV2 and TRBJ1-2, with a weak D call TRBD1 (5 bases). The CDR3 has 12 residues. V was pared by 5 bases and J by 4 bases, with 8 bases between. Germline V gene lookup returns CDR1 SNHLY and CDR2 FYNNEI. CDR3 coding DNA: TGTGCCAGCAGTCAGGGTTTCTATGGCTACACCTTC. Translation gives CASSQGFYGYTF.

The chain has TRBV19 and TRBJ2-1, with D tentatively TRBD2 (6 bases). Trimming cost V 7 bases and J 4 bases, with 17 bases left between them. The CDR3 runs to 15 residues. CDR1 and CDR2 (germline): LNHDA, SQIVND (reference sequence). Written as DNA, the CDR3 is TGTGCCAGTAAGGCGGGGACGATGGGGTACAATGAGCAGTTCTTC. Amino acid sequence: CASKAGTMGYNEQFF. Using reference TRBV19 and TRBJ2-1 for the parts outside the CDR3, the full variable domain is DGGITQSPKYLFRKEGQNVTLSCEQNLNHDAMYWYRQDPGQGLRLIYYSQIVNDFQKGDIAEGYSVSREKKESFPLTVTSAQKNPTAFYLCASKAGTMGYNEQFFGPGTRLTVL.

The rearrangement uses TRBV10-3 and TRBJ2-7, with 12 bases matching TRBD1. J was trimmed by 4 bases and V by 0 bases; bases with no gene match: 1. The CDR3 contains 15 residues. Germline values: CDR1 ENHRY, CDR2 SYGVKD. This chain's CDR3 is CAISESGQGAYEQYF. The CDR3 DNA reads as TGTGCCATCAGTGAGTCGGGACAGGGGGCATACGAGCAGTACTTC.

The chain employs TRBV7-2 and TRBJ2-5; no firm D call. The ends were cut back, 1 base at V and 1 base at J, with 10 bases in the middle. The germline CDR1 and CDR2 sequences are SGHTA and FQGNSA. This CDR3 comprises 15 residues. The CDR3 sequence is CASSLVPLTQETQYF. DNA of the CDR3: TGTGCCAGCAGCTTAGTCCCACTTACCCAAGAGACCCAGTACTTC.

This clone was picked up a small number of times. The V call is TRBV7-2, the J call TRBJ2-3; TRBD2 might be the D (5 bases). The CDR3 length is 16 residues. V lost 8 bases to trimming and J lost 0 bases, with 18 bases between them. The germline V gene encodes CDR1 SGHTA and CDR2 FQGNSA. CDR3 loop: CASPVGERRSTDTQYF. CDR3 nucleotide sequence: TGTGCCAGCCCTGTGGGAGAGCGCCGAAGCACAGATACGCAGTATTTT. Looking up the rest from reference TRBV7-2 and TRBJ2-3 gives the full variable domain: GAGVSQSPSNKVTEKGKDVELRCDPISGHTALYWYRQSLGQGLEFLIYFQGNSAPDKSGLPSDRFSAERTGGSVSTLTIQRTQQEDSAVYLCASPVGERRSTDTQYFGPGTRLTVL.

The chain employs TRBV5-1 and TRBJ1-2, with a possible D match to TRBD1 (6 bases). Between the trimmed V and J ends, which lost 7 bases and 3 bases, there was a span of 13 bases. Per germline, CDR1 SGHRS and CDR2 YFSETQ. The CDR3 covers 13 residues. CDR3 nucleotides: TGCGCCAGCGGGTTCAGGGGAGACTATGGCTACACCTTC. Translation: CASGFRGDYGYTF.

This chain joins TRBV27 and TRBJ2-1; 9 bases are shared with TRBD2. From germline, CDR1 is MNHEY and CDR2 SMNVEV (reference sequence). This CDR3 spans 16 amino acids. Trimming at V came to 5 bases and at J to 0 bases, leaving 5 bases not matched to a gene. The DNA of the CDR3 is TGTGCCAGCAGTGCCCTGACTAGCGGCTCCTACAATGAGCAGTTCTTC. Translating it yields CASSALTSGSYNEQFF.

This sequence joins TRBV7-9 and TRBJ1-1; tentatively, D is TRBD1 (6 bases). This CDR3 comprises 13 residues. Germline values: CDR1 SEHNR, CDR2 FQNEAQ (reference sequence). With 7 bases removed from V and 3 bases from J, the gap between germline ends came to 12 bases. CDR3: CASTFGQYTEAFF. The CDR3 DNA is TGTGCCAGCACTTTCGGACAGTACACTGAAGCTTTCTTT.

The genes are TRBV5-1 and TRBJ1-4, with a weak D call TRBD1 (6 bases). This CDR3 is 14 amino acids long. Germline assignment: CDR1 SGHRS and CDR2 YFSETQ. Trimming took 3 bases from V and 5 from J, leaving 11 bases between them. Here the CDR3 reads CASSYNRENEKLFF. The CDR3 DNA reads TGCGCCAGCAGCTACAACAGGGAGAATGAAAAACTGTTTTTT.

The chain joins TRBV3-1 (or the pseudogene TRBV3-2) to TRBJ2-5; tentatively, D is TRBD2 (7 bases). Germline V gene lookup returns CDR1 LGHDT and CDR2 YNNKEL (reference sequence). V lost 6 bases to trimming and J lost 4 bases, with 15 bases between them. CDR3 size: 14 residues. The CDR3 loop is CASSTSGGPETQYF. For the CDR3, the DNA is TGTGCCAGCAGTACCTCGGGGGGCCCAGAGACCCAGTACTTC.

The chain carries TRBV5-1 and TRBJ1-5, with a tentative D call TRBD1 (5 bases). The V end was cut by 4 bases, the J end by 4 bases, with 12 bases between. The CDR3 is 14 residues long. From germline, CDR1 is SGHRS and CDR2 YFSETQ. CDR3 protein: CASSLNGGNQPQHF. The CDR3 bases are TGCGCCAGCAGCCTAAACGGGGGAAATCAGCCCCAGCATTTT.

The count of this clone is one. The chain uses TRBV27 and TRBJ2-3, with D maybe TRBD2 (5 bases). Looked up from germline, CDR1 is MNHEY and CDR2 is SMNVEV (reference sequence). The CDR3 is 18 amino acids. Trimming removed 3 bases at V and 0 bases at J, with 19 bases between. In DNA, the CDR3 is TGTGCCAGCAGTTTCGAGGGTTTTCGGCCCCGGAGCACAGATACGCAGTATTTT. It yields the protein CASSFEGFRPRSTDTQYF.

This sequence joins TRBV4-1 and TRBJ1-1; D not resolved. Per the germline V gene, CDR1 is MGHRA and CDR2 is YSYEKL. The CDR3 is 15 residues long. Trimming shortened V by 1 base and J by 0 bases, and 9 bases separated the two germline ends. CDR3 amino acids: CASSQVHFMNTEAFF. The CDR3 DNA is TGCGCCAGCAGCCAAGTACATTTTATGAACACTGAAGCTTTCTTT.

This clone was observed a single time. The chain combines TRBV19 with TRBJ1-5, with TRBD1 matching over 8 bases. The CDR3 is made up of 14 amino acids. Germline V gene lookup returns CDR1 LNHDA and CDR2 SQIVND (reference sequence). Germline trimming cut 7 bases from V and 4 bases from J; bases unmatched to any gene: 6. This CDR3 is CASKVRGPNQPQHF. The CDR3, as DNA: TGTGCCAGTAAGGTCAGGGGGCCTAATCAGCCCCAGCATTTT.

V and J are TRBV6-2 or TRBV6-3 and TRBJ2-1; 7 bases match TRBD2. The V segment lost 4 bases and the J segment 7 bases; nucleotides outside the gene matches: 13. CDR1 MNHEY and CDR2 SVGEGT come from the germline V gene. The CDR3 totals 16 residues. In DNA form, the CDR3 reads TGTGCCAGCAGTTCCCCCCTGGCGGGGGTTTGGAATGAGCAGTTCTTC. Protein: CASSSPLAGVWNEQFF.

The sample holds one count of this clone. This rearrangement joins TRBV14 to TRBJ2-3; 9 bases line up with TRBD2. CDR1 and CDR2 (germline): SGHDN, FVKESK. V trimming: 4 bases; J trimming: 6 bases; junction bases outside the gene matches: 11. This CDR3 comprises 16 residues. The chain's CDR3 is CASSPLGGLAWDTQYF. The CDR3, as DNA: TGTGCCAGCAGCCCCCTTGGGGGACTAGCCTGGGATACGCAGTATTTT.

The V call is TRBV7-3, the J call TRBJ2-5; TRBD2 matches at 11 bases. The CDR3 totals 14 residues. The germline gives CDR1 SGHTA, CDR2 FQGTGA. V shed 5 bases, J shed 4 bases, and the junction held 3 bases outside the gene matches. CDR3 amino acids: CASSAGLAGETQYF. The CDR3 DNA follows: TGTGCCAGCAGCGCTGGACTAGCGGGAGAGACCCAGTACTTC.

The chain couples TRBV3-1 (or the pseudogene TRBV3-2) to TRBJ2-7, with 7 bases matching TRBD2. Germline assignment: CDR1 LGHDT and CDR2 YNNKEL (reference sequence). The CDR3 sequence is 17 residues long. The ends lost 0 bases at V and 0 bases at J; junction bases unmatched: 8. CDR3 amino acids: CASSQDSSSGSSYEQYF. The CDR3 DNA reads TGTGCCAGCAGCCAAGATTCCTCTAGCGGTAGCTCCTACGAGCAGTACTTC.

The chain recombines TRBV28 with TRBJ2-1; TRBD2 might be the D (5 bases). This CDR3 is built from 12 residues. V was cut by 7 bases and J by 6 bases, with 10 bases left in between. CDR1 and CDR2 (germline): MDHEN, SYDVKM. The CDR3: CASTLAGNEQFF. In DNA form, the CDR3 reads TGTGCCAGCACCCTGGCGGGCAATGAGCAGTTCTTC.

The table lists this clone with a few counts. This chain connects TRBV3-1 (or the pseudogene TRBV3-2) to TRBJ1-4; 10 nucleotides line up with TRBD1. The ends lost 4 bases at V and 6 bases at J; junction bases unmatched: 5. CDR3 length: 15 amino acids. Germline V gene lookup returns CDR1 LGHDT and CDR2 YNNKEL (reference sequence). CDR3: CASSRFGTGDEKLFF. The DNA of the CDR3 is TGTGCCAGCAGCCGCTTTGGGACAGGGGATGAAAAACTGTTTTTT.

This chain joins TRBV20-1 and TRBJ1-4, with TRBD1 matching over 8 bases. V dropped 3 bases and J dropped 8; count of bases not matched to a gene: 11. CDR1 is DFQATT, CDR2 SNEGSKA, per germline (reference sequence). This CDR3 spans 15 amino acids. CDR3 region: CSASPGWGTGEKLFF. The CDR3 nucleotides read TGCAGTGCTAGTCCCGGCTGGGGGACAGGCGAAAAACTGTTTTTT.

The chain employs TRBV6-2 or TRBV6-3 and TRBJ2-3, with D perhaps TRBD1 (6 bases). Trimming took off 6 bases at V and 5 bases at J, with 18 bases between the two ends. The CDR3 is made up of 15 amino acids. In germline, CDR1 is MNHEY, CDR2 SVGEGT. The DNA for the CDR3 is TGTGCCAGCAGCTCCGGGACACCAAAGAGAGATACGCAGTATTTT. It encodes CASSSGTPKRDTQYF.

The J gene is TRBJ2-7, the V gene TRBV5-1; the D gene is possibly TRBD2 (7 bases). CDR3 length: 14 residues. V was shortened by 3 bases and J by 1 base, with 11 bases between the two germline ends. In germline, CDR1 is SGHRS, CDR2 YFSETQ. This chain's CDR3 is CASSSGGGSYEQYF. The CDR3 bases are TGCGCCAGCAGCTCGGGGGGCGGTTCCTACGAGCAGTACTTC.

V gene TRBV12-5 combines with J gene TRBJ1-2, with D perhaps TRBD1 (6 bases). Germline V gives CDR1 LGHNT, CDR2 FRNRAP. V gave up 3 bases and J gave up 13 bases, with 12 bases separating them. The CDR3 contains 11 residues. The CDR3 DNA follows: TGTGCTAGTGGTTTCGACAGGTTATCCACCTTC. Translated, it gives CASGFDRLSTF.

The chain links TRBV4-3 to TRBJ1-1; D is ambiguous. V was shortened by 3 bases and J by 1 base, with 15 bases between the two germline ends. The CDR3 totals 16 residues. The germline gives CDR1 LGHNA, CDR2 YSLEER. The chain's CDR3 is CASSQSAGVPNTEAFF. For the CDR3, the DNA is TGCGCCAGCAGCCAGTCAGCCGGGGTCCCGAACACTGAAGCTTTCTTT.

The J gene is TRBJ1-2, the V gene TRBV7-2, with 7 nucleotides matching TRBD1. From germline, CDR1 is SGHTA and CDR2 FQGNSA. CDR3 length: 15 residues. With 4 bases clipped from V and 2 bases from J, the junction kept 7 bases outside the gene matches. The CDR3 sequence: CASSSSGGDNYGYTF. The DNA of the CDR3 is TGTGCCAGCAGCTCCTCAGGGGGAGACAACTATGGCTACACCTTC.

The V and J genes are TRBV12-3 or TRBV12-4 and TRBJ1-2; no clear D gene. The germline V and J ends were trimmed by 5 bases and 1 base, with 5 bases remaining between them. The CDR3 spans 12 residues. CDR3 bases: TGTGCCAGCAGTAACAATAACTATGGCTACACCTTC. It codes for CASSNNNYGYTF.